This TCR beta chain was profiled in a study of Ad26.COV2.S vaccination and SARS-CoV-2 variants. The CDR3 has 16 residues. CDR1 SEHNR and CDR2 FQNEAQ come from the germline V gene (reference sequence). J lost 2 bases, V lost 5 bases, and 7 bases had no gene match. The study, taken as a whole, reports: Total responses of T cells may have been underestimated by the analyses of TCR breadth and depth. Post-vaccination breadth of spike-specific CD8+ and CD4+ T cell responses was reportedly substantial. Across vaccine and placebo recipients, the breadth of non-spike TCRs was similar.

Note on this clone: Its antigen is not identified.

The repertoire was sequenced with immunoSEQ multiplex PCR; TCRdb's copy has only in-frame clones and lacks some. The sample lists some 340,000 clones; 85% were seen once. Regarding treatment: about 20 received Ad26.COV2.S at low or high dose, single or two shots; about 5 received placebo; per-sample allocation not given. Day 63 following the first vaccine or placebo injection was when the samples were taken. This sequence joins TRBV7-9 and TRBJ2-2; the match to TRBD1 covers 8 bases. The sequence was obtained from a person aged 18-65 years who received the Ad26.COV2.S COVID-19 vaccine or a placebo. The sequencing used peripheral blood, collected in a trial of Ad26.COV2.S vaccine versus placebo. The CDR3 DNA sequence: TGTGCCAGCAGCCCAGCCACAGGGGGAAACACCGGGGAGCTGTTTTTT. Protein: CASSPATGGNTGELFF.